These T cell receptor beta chains were read from a single sample in a study of T cell responses to AZD1222 COVID-19 vaccine. Libraries were prepared by immunoSEQ multiplex PCR; TCRdb keeps only in-frame clonotypes and omits some of them. The sample carries over 140,000 clones, roughly 89% recorded once. This material consisted of peripheral blood, taken on day 0 of AZD1222 vaccination. The receptors here all came from an adult in good health. Both conserved end residues are part of each CDR3. A D gene is named only where the DNA matches it firmly.

TRBJ2-2,-,TRBV14,CASSQGGTGELFF
TRBJ1-3,-,TRBV7-2,CASSLVPLGPGSGNTIYF
TRBJ1-1,TRBD1,TRBV19,CASSIKGPDRARTEAFF
TRBJ1-2,-,TRBV3-1/TRBV3-2,CASSQGVEGNYGYTF
TRBJ2-3,-,TRBV19,CASSTGMNTDTQYF
TRBJ1-1,-,TRBV19,CASSIGTVNTEAFF
TRBJ2-1,TRBD2,TRBV7-2,CASSPQGGRVYEQFF
TRBJ1-1,-,TRBV7-8,CASSLVGSTEAFF
TRBJ1-1,-,TRBV27,CASMAPANTEAFF
TRBJ1-4,TRBD1,TRBV11-2,CASSLGLGQGNEKLFF
TRBJ2-3,-,TRBV4-1,CASSQRPTGLYTDTQYF
TRBJ1-1,TRBD1,TRBV5-4,CASRGDSGTEAFF
TRBJ2-5,TRBD1,TRBV6-5,CASSYSRAGGRETQYF
TRBJ1-1,-,TRBV11-2,CASSFTTTTAAFF